This T cell receptor (beta chain) is drawn from a study of blood T cell repertoires in COVID-19. V was trimmed by 6 bases and J by 0 bases, leaving 12 bases between them. Germline CDR1 MDHEN, CDR2 SYDVKM. The CDR3 is made up of 15 amino acids. Sequencing was performed with immunoSEQ multiplex PCR; in TCRdb, only in-frame clones are kept and a portion is missing. The data show roughly 77,000 clones, roughly 80% seen once. The sequenced sample was peripheral blood. V gene TRBV28 combines with J gene TRBJ1-5; TRBD1 is a possible D gene (5 bases). This TCR came from a human donor in a cohort sampled during active COVID-19. The CDR3 reads CASSQGTVSNQPQHF. The CDR3, as DNA: TGTGCCAGCAGCCAAGGGACTGTTAGCAATCAGCCCCAGCATTTT.